The 9 T cell receptor beta chains given below trace back to one sample, sequenced in a study of blood T cell repertoires in COVID-19. TCRdb's copy holds only in-frame clones and misses some; the assay was immunoSEQ multiplex PCR. The sample carries 100,000 to 120,000 clones, nearly 90% recorded once. The sample consisted of peripheral blood. The receptors derive from a human donor in a cohort sampled during active COVID-19.

The count of this clone is one. V is TRBV6-5 and J is TRBJ1-2, with D tentatively TRBD1 (5 bases). The CDR3 has 13 residues. The germline V gene encodes CDR1 MNHEY and CDR2 SVGAGI. Trimming removed 5 bases from V and 8 bases from J, with 15 bases in between. CDR3 sequence (DNA): TGTGCCAGCAGTACCCGGCAGGGAACCGGCTACACCTTC. Protein: CASSTRQGTGYTF.

A few counts support this clone. The chain is built from TRBV3-1 (or the pseudogene TRBV3-2) and TRBJ2-7; 11 nucleotides match TRBD1. This CDR3 has 14 residues. J was trimmed by 2 bases and V by 6 bases; bases with no gene match: 3. The germline V gene has CDR1 LGHDT and CDR2 YNNKEL (reference sequence). CDR3 nucleotide sequence: TGTGCCAGCAGACCGGGACAGGGGGCCTACGAGCAGTACTTC. It is translated as CASRPGQGAYEQYF.

The rearrangement links TRBV7-2 to TRBJ1-2; maybe TRBD1 (6 bases). The V and J ends lost 0 bases and 8 bases respectively, with 28 bases between them. From germline, CDR1 is SGHTA and CDR2 FQGNSA. The CDR3 totals 19 residues. As DNA, the CDR3 is TGTGCCAGCAGCTTAGCGCGGGGGGGGCGCAAGCCCTCCGCAGGGGGCTACACCTTC. This sequence encodes CASSLARGGRKPSAGGYTF. Full variable domain (rest looked up from reference TRBV7-2 and TRBJ1-2): GAGVSQSPSNKVTEKGKDVELRCDPISGHTALYWYRQSLGQGLEFLIYFQGNSAPDKSGLPSDRFSAERTGGSVSTLTIQRTQQEDSAVYLCASSLARGGRKPSAGGYTFGSGTRLTVV.

The rearrangement uses TRBV9 and TRBJ2-3, with 14 bases fitting TRBD2. Germline V gene data show CDR1 as SGDLS and CDR2 as YYNGEE. CDR3 length equals 16 residues. V shed 2 bases and J 6 bases; nucleotides not matched to a gene: 5. CDR3 DNA: TGTGCCAGCAGCGTCGCCGGGACTAGCGGGGGCGATACGCAGTATTTT. Amino acid sequence: CASSVAGTSGGDTQYF.

The chain combines TRBV12-3 or TRBV12-4 with TRBJ2-7; tentative D call: TRBD1 (5 bases). The CDR3 sequence is 13 residues long. Trimming left V 7 bases short and J 1 base short, with 11 bases between. DNA for the CDR3: TGTGCCAGCAAGGTAGGGGTTTCCTACGAGCAGTACTTC. Translation: CASKVGVSYEQYF.

This clone was observed a few times. The rearrangement uses TRBV20-1 and TRBJ2-7; TRBD2 matches at 9 bases. Germline V CDR1 and CDR2: DFQATT, SNEGSKA (reference sequence). V trimming: 3 bases; J trimming: 6 bases; junction bases outside the gene matches: 18. The CDR3 spans 17 residues. The CDR3 loop is CSASSGGASGEGREQYF. Here the CDR3 DNA reads TGCAGTGCTAGTAGTGGGGGGGCTAGCGGGGAAGGGCGCGAGCAGTACTTC.

The V gene is TRBV30, the J gene TRBJ2-7; 13 nucleotides agree with TRBD2. Germline CDR1 GTSNPN, CDR2 SVGIG (reference sequence). V trimming: 2 bases; J trimming: 7 bases; junction bases outside the gene matches: 5. The CDR3 runs 14 residues. The CDR3 here is CAWSPPGLAGEQYF. CDR3 in DNA: TGTGCCTGGAGTCCACCGGGACTAGCGGGAGAGCAGTACTTC.

V and J are TRBV29-1 and TRBJ1-1; D possibly corresponds to TRBD1 (5 bases). CDR3 length equals 14 residues. The V end was cut by 2 bases, the J end by 5 bases, with 15 bases between. CDR1 is SQVTM and CDR2 is ANQGSEA in the germline V gene. The CDR3 loop reads CSVENGQGGTEAFF. The CDR3 nucleotides are TGCAGCGTTGAAAACGGCCAGGGAGGGACTGAAGCTTTCTTT.

This rearrangement joins TRBV7-3 to TRBJ2-7, with TRBD2 matching over 9 bases. The trim removed 2 bases at V and 4 bases at J, leaving 6 bases unmatched. CDR3 size: 15 residues. Germline CDR1 is SGHTA and CDR2 is FQGTGA. The CDR3 here is CASSLYSGSRYEQYF. The CDR3, as DNA: TGTGCCAGCAGCTTATATAGCGGGAGTCGGTACGAGCAGTACTTC.